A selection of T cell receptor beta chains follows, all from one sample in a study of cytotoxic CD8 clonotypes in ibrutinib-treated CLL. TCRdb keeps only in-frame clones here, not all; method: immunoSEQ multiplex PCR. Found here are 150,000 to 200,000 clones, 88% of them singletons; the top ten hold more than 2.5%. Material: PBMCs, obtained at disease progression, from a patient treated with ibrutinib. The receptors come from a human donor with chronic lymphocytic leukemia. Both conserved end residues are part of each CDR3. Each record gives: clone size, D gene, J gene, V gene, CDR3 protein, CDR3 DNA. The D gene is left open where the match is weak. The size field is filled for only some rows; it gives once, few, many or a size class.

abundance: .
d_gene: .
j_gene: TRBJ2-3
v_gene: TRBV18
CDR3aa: CASSKDRGFTDTQYF
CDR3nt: TGTGCCAGCTCAAAAGATAGGGGCTTTACAGATACGCAGTATTTT

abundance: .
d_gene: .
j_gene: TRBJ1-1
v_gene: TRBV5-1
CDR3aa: CASSTHTGVNTEAFF
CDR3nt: TGCGCCAGCAGCACCCACACGGGGGTTAACACTGAAGCTTTCTTT

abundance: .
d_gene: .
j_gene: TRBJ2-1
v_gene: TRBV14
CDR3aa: CASSLQPGPQQFF
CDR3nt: TGTGCCAGCAGCCTCCAGCCGGGACCACAGCAGTTCTTC

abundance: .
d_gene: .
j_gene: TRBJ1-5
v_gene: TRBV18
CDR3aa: CASSPTEDYTGNQPQHF
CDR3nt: TGTGCCAGCTCACCTACCGAGGATTACACAGGAAATCAGCCCCAGCATTTT

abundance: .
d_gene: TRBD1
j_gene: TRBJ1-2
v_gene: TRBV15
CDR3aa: CATSRDRTGTPHGYTF
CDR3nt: TGTGCCACCAGCAGGGATCGGACAGGCACTCCTCATGGCTACACCTTC

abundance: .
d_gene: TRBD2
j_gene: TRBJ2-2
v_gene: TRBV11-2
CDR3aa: CASSAIAGVTGELFF
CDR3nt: TGTGCCAGCAGCGCAATAGCGGGAGTCACCGGGGAGCTGTTTTTT

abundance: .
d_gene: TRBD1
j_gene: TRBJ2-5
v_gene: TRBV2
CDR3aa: CASSSLDRGQYF
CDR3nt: TGTGCCAGCAGTTCCCTTGACAGGGGCCAGTACTTC

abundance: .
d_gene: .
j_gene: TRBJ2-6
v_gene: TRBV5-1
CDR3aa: CASSPGSGANVLTF
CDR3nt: TGCGCCAGCAGCCCAGGGTCTGGGGCCAACGTCCTGACTTTC

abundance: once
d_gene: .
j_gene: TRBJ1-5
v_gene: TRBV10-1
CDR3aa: CASSLRDSTEHF
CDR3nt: TGCGCCAGCAGCCTGCGGGACTCTACCGAGCATTTT

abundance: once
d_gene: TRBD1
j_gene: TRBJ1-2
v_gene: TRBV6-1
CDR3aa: CASTRGQSSPYTF
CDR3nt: TGTGCCAGCACGAGGGGACAGTCTTCCCCCTACACCTTC

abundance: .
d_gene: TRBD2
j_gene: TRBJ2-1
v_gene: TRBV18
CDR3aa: CASSPLSGGSSYNEQFF
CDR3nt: TGTGCCAGCTCACCCCTCTCCGGGGGGAGCTCCTACAATGAGCAGTTCTTC